A selection of T cell receptor beta chains follows, all from one sample in a study of type 1 regulatory T cells. TCRdb re-called the reads with MiXCR, one entry per CDR3 protein. The repertoire includes some 90,000 distinct CDR3 sequences, roughly 28% of them detected once, and around 2.3% sits in the top ten. Material: CD4+ T cells, either the whole sample or a sorted fraction (not recorded which). These receptors all come from a human donor in good health. The CDR3 runs from the conserved cysteine through the conserved F or W. A D gene is named only where the DNA matches it firmly. Clone size, where shown, is once, few, many, or a class for clones that have expanded.

clone_size	v_call	j_call	d_call	cdr3_aa	cdr3_nt
-	TRBV19	TRBJ2-1	-	CASTLTGGSYNEQFF	TGTGCCAGTACTCTTACGGGTGGATCCTACAATGAGCAGTTCTTC
-	TRBV9	TRBJ2-3	-	CASSVDGTDTQYF	TGTGCCAGCAGCGTAGACGGAACAGATACGCAGTATTTT
-	TRBV24-1	TRBJ2-1	TRBD2	CATSEVSSGSREQFF	TGTGCCACCAGTGAAGTCTCTAGCGGGAGTCGTGAGCAGTTCTTC
few	TRBV7-2	TRBJ2-3	TRBD1	CASSRGGTGSADTQYF	TGTGCCAGCAGCCGAGGGGGGACAGGGTCAGCAGATACGCAGTATTTT
-	TRBV11-2	TRBJ2-1	-	CASSSGTGTYNEQFF	TGTGCCAGCAGCTCGGGGACGGGAACCTACAATGAGCAGTTCTTC
few	TRBV19	TRBJ1-5	-	CASSPGNSNQPQHF	TGTGCCAGTAGTCCAGGCAATAGCAATCAGCCCCAGCATTTT
-	TRBV19	TRBJ2-3	TRBD2	CASSIEGTAGGADTQYF	TGTGCCAGTAGTATAGAAGGGACGGCGGGAGGTGCAGATACGCAGTATTTT
-	TRBV7-9	TRBJ2-3	-	CASSSSSYRERNTQYF	TGTGCCAGCAGCTCCTCCTCCTACAGGGAAAGGAATACGCAGTATTTT
-	TRBV19	TRBJ2-1	-	CASSQTTKKGVEEQFF	TGTGCCAGTAGTCAAACCACCAAAAAAGGGGTGGAGGAGCAGTTCTTC
-	TRBV6-5	TRBJ2-7	TRBD1	CATQGQGGTYEQYF	TGTGCCACCCAGGGACAGGGGGGAACCTACGAGCAGTACTTC
few	TRBV27	TRBJ2-2	-	CASGTWAGKVDAGELFF	TGTGCCAGCGGAACCTGGGCAGGGAAGGTCGATGCCGGGGAGCTGTTTTTT
-	TRBV5-1	TRBJ2-5	TRBD1	CASSLRIGGRETQYF	TGCGCCAGCAGCTTGAGGATAGGGGGCCGAGAGACCCAGTACTTC
-	TRBV18	TRBJ2-5	-	CASSPPPGETQYF	TGTGCCAGCTCACCACCTCCAGGGGAGACCCAGTACTTC
few	TRBV6-4	TRBJ2-2	-	CASSPGWSGNTGELFF	TGTGCCAGCAGCCCGGGGTGGAGCGGGAACACCGGGGAGCTGTTTTTT
few	TRBV2	TRBJ2-5	-	CAGCRDAGGQETQYF	TGTGCCGGGTGCCGGGACGCTGGGGGCCAAGAGACCCAGTACTTC
-	TRBV20-1	TRBJ2-7	-	CSAQGDSYEQYF	TGCAGTGCCCAAGGAGACTCCTACGAGCAGTACTTC
-	TRBV7-8	TRBJ1-5	-	CASSPQSSQPQHF	TGTGCCAGCAGTCCACAGTCGTCACAGCCCCAGCATTTT
many	TRBV6-4	TRBJ2-2	-	CASSLDGANTGELFF	TGTGCCAGCAGTCTGGACGGAGCGAACACCGGGGAGCTGTTTTTT
-	TRBV19	TRBJ2-7	TRBD2	CASSTRLAGGLNEQYF	TGTGCCAGTAGTACCCGACTAGCGGGAGGCTTGAACGAGCAGTACTTC
-	TRBV20-1	TRBJ1-2	-	CSARSENYGYTF	TGCAGTGCTAGATCGGAGAACTATGGCTACACCTTC
few	TRBV5-1	TRBJ1-1	TRBD1	CASSQSRGAAEAFF	TGCGCCAGCAGCCAGTCCAGGGGGGCAGCTGAAGCTTTCTTT
once	TRBV20-1	TRBJ2-5	TRBD2	CSALLAGGPVQETQYF	TGCAGTGCTCTACTAGCGGGAGGGCCCGTGCAAGAGACCCAGTACTTC
-	TRBV7-8	TRBJ2-7	-	CASSLHRLPSMSYEQYF	TGTGCCAGCAGCTTACATCGGCTCCCTTCTATGTCTTACGAGCAGTACTTC
few	TRBV20-1	TRBJ1-1	-	CSAEQVRTEAFF	TGCAGTGCGGAACAGGTACGGACTGAAGCTTTCTTT
-	TRBV5-1	TRBJ2-2	-	CASIKGLGTGELFF	TGCGCCAGCATTAAGGGGCTGGGCACCGGGGAGCTGTTTTTT
-	TRBV20-1	TRBJ2-5	TRBD2	CSARGGAGETQYF	TGCAGTGCTAGGGGAGGGGCGGGAGAGACCCAGTACTTC
once	TRBV24-1	TRBJ2-7	-	CATSDLDSSYKQYF	TGTGCCACCAGTGATTTGGACAGCTCCTACAAGCAGTACTTC
-	TRBV7-9	TRBJ2-2	-	CASSSALDKVGTGELFF	TGTGCCAGCAGCTCTGCATTAGACAAAGTGGGCACCGGGGAGCTGTTTTTT
few	TRBV18	TRBJ2-5	TRBD2	CASSPLRTSRETQYF	TGTGCCAGCTCACCACTTCGGACTAGCCGGGAGACCCAGTACTTC
many	TRBV20-1	TRBJ2-5	-	CSALWTTQETQYF	TGCAGTGCCCTCTGGACCACTCAAGAGACCCAGTACTTC
few	TRBV6-1	TRBJ2-7	-	CASRADSSYEQYF	TGTGCCAGCAGGGCGGACAGTTCCTACGAGCAGTACTTC
-	TRBV12-3/TRBV12-4	TRBJ1-5	-	CASGQSLNQPQHF	TGTGCCAGCGGCCAAAGCCTCAATCAGCCCCAGCATTTT
few	TRBV24-1	TRBJ2-7	TRBD2	CATSDGGLAGGREQYF	TGTGCCACCAGTGACGGTGGACTAGCGGGAGGAAGAGAGCAGTACTTC
-	TRBV19	TRBJ2-1	-	CASGQNYNEQFF	TGTGCCTCAGGACAGAATTACAATGAGCAGTTCTTC
few	TRBV19	TRBJ2-2	-	CASSPRANTGELFF	TGTGCCAGTAGCCCCCGGGCCAACACCGGGGAGCTGTTTTTT
-	TRBV4-1	TRBJ2-7	-	CASSQPLGESAYEQYF	TGCGCCAGCAGCCAACCCCTTGGGGAGTCGGCCTACGAGCAGTACTTC
-	TRBV7-2	TRBJ2-3	-	CASSPTREFSTDTQYF	TGTGCCAGCAGCCCCACTCGGGAGTTCAGCACAGATACGCAGTATTTT
once	TRBV28	TRBJ2-7	-	CASTTGWEQYF	TGTGCCAGCACCACAGGGTGGGAGCAGTACTTC
once	TRBV6-1	TRBJ2-5	-	CASSEVFQETQYF	TGTGCCAGCAGTGAAGTTTTTCAAGAGACCCAGTACTTC
-	TRBV5-4	TRBJ2-5	-	CASSLRGGQETQYF	TGTGCCAGCAGCTTGAGAGGGGGGCAAGAGACCCAGTACTTC
few	TRBV5-1	TRBJ2-1	TRBD2	CASSRRISGISYNEQFF	TGCGCCAGCAGTCGGAGGATTAGCGGGATCTCCTACAATGAGCAGTTCTTC